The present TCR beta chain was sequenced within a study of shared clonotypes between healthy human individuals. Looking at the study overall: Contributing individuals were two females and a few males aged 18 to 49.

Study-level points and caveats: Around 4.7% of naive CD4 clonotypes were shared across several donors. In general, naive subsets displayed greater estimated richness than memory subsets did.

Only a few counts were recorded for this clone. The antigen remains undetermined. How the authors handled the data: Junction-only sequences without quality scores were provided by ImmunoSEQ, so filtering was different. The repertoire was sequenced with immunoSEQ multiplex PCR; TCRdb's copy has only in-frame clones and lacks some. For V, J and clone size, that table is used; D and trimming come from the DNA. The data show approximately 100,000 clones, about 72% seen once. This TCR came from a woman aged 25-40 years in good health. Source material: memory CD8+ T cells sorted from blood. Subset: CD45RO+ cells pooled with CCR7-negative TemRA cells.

CDR3 loop: CATGAVGTEQFF. DNA of the CDR3: TGTGCCACGGGGGCAGTTGGGACTGAGCAGTTCTTC. This chain uses TRBV6-6 with TRBJ2-1, with D perhaps assigned TRBD1 or TRBD2 (6 bases each). Between the trimmed V and J ends, which lost 10 bases and 9 bases, there was a span of 16 bases. CDR1 MNHNY and CDR2 SVGAGI come from the germline V gene (reference sequence). The CDR3 is 12 residues long.